This T cell receptor beta chain originates from a study of blood T cell repertoires in COVID-19. The wider study: Samples of COVID-19 (acute and convalescent) were obtained from the United States, Italy and Spain.

The age range of participants was about 18 to 95 years, with residence in about 25 US areas. Participant-reported clinical history was the basis for cohort assignment. This clone was detected only a few times. Profiling relied on immunoSEQ multiplex PCR, and the TCRdb table lists in-frame clones only, not all of them. The sample holds a few hundred thousand clones; more than 85% are singletons and the top ten take 15% to 20%. The receptor was derived from a woman aged 25 to 39 who had recovered from COVID-19. The specimen was PBMCs or T cells enriched from blood (not recorded which).

CDR3: CASSFSGQGASYGYTF. DNA of the CDR3: TGTGCCAGCAGTTTTTCGGGACAGGGGGCGTCCTATGGCTACACCTTC. The chain combines TRBV27 with TRBJ1-2; TRBD1 matches 12 bases. Trimming removed 3 bases from V and 4 bases from J; junction bases left unmatched: 6. CDR3 length: 16 amino acids. Germline CDR1 MNHEY, CDR2 SMNVEV (reference sequence).